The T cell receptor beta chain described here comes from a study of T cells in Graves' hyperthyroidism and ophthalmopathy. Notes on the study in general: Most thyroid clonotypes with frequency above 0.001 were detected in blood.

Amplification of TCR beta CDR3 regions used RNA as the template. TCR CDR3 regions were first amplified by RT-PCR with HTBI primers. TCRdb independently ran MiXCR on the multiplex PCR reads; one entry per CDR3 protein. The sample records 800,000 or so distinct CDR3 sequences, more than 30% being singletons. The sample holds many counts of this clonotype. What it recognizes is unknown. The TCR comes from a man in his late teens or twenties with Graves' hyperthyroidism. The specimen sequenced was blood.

DNA for the CDR3: TGTGCCATCAGTGACCCGGCGTCAGCCTCTGGGGCCAACGTCCTGACTTTC. Protein product: CAISDPASASGANVLTF. The J gene is TRBJ2-6, the V gene TRBV10-3; D is undetermined. The length of the CDR3 is 17 residues. The ends were cut back, 3 bases at V and 0 bases at J, with 12 bases in the middle. Germline V gives CDR1 ENHRY, CDR2 SYGVKD.